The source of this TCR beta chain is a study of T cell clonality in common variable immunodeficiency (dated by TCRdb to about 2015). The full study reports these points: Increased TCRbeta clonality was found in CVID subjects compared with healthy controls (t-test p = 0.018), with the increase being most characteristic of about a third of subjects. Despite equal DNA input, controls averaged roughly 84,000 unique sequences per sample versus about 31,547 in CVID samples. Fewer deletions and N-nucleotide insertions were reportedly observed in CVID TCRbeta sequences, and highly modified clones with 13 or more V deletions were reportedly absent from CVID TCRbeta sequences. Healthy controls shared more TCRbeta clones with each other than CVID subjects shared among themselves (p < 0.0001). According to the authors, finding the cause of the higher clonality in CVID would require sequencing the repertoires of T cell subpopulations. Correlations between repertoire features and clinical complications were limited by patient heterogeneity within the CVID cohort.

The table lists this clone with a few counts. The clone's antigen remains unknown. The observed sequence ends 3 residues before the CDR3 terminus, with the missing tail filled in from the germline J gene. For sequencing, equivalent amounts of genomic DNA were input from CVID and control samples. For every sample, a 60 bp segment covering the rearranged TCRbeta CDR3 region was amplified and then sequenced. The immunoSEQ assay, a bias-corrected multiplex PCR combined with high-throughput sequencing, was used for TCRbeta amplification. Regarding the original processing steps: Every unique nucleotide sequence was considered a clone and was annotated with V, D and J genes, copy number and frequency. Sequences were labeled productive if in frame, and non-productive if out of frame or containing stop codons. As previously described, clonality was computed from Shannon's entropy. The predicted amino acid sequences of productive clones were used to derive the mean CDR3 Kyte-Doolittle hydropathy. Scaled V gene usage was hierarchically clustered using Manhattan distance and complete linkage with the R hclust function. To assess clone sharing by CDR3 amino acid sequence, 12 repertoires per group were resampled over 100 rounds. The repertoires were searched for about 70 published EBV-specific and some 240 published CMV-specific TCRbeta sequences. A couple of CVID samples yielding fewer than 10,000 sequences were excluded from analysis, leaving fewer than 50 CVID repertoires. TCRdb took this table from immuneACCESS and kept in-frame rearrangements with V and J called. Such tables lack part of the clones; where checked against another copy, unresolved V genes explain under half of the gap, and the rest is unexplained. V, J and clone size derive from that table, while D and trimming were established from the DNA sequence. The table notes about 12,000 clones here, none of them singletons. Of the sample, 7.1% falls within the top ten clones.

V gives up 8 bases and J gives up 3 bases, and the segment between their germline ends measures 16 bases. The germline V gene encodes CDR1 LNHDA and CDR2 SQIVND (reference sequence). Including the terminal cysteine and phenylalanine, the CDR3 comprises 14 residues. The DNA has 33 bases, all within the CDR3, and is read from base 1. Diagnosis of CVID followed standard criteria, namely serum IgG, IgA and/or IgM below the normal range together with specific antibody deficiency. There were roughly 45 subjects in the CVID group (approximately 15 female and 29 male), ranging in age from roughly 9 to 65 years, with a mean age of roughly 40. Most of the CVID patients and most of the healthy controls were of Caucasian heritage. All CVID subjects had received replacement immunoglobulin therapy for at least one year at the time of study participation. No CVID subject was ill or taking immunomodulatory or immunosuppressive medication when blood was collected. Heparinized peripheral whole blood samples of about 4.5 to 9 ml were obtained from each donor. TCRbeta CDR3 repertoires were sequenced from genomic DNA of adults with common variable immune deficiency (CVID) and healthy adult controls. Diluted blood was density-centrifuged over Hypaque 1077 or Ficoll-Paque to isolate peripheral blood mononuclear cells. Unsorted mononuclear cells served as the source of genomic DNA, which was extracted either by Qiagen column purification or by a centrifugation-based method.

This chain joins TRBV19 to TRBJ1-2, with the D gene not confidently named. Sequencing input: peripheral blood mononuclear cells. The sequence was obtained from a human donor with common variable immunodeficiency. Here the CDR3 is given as CASGSPGNYYGYTF. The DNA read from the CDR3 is TGTGCCAGTGGATCTCCGGGGAATTACTATGGC. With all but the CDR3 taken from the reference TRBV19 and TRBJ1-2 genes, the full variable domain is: DGGITQSPKYLFRKEGQNVTLSCEQNLNHDAMYWYRQDPGQGLRLIYYSQIVNDFQKGDIAEGYSVSREKKESFPLTVTSAQKNPTAFYLCASGSPGNYYGYTFGSGTRLTVV.